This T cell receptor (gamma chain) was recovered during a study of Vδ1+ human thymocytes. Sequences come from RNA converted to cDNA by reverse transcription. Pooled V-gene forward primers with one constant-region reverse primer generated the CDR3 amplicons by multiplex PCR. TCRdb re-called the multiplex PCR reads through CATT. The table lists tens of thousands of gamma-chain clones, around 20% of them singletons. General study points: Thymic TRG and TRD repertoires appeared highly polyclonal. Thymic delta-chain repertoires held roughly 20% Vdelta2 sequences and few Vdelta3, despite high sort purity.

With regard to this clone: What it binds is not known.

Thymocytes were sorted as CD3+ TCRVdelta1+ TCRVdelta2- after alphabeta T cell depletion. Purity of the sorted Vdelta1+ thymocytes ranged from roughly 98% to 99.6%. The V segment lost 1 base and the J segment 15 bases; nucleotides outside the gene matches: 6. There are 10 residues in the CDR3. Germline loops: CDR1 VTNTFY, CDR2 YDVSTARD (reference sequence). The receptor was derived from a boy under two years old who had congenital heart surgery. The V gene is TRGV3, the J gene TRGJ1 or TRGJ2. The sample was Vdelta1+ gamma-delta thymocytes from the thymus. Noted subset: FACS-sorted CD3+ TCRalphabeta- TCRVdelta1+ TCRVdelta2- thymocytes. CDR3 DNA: TGTGCCACCTGGGACAGTCCTAGACTCTTT. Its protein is CATWDSPRLF.